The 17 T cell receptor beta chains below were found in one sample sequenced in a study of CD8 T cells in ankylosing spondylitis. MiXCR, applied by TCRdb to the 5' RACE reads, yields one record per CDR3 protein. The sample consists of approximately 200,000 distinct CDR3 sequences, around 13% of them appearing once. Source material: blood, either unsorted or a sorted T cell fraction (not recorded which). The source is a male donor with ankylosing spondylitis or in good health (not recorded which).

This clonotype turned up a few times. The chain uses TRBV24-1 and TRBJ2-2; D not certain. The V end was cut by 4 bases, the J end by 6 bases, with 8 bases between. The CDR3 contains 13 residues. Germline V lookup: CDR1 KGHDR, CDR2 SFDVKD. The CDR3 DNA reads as TGTGCCACCAGTGACCGGGCCTCCGGGGAGCTGTTTTTT. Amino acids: CATSDRASGELFF.

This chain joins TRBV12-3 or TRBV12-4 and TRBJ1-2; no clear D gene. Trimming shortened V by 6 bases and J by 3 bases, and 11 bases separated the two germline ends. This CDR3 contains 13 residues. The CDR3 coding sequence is TGTGCCAGCAGCCTCGGACCCTACTATGGCTACACCTTC. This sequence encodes CASSLGPYYGYTF.

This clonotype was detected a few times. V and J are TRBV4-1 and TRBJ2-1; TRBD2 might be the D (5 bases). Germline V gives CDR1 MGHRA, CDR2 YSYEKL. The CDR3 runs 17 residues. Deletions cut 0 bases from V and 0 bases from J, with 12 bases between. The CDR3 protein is CASSQEGSASSYNEQFF. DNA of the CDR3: TGCGCCAGCAGCCAAGAGGGTAGCGCGAGCTCCTACAATGAGCAGTTCTTC.

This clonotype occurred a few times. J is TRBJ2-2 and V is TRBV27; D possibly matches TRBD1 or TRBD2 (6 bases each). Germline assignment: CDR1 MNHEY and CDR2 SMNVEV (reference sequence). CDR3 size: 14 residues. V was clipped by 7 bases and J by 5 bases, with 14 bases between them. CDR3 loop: CASIKGGYTGELFF. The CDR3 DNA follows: TGTGCCAGCATAAAGGGGGGATATACCGGGGAGCTGTTTTTT.

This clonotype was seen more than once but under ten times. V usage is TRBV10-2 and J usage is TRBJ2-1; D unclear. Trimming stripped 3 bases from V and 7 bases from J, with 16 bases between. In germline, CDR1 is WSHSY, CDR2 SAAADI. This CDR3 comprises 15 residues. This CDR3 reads CASSESSLRLNEQFF. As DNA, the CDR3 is TGCGCCAGCAGTGAATCCTCCCTACGACTTAATGAGCAGTTCTTC.

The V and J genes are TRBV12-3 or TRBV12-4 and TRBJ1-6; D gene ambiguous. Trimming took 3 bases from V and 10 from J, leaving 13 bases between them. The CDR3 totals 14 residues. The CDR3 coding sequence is TGTGCCAGCAGTTTTGAAGGATGGGGATCACCCCTCCACTTT. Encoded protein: CASSFEGWGSPLHF.

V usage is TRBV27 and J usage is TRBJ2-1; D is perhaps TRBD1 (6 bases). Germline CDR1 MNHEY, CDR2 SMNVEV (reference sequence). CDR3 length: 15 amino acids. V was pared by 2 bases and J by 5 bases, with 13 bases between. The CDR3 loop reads CASSLDYRDHNEQFF. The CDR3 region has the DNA TGTGCCAGCAGTTTAGATTACAGGGACCACAATGAGCAGTTCTTC.

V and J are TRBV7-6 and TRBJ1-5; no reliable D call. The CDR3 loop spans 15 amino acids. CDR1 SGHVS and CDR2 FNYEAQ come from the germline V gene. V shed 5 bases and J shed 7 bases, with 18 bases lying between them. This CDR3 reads CASSLSGEGVQPQHF. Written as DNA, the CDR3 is TGTGCCAGCAGCCTCAGCGGGGAAGGTGTACAGCCCCAGCATTTT.

As DNA, the CDR3 is TGTGCCAGCAGTTCACTGGGGGGCGCAGGACACGAGCAGTACTTC. It encodes CASSSLGGAGHEQYF. The chain carries TRBV6-5 and TRBJ2-7; either TRBD1 or TRBD2 may supply D (6 bases each). CDR3 length: 15 amino acids. Germline V CDR1 and CDR2: MNHEY, SVGAGI. V was clipped by 4 bases and J by 5 bases, with 18 bases between them.

The CDR3 reads CASSASQGNTEAFF. DNA of the CDR3: TGCGCCAGCAGCGCATCACAGGGGAACACTGAAGCTTTCTTT. The chain links TRBV5-1 to TRBJ1-1; tentatively, D is TRBD1 (6 bases). The CDR3 contains 14 residues. Per the germline V gene, CDR1 is SGHRS and CDR2 is YFSETQ. The germline V and J ends were trimmed by 4 bases and 1 base, with 11 bases remaining between them.

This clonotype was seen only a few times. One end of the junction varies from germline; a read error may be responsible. CDR3 in DNA: TGTGCCAGCAGAGAAGTAGACAGTGGCTATGGCTACACCTTC. This encodes CASREVDSGYGYTF. The genes are TRBV6-1 and TRBJ1-2; maybe TRBD1 (5 bases). This CDR3 is built from 14 residues. Germline CDR1 and CDR2: MNHNS and SASEGT.

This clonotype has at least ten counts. The CDR3 DNA sequence: TGCGCCAGCAGTGAGTCGGTTACCTTGAACACCGGGGAGCTGTTTTTT. Amino acids: CASSESVTLNTGELFF. The chain links TRBV10-2 to TRBJ2-2; D is undetermined. The CDR3 covers 16 residues. Between the trimmed V and J ends, which lost 0 bases and 1 base, there was a span of 9 bases. Germline V CDR1 and CDR2: WSHSY, SAAADI.

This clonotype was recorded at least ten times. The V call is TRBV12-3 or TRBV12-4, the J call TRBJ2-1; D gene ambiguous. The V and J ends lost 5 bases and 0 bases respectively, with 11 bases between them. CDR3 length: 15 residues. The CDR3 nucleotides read TGTGCCAGCAGTATAGACGGAAGCTCCTACAATGAGCAGTTCTTC. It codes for CASSIDGSSYNEQFF.

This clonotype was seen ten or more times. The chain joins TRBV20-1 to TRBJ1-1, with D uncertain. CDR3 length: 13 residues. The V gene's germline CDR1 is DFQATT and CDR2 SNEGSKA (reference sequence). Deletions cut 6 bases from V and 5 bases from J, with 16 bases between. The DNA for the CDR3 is TGCAGTGCGCGCCCGTCGCGGACTACTGAAGCTTTCTTT. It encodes CSARPSRTTEAFF.

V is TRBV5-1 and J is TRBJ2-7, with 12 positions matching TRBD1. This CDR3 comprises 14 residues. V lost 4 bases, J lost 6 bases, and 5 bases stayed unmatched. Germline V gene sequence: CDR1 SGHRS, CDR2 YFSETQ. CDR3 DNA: TGCGCCAGCAGCCCGGGACAGGGGGCTCCCGAGCAGTACTTC. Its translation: CASSPGQGAPEQYF. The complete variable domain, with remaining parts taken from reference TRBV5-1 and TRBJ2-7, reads KAGVTQTPRYLIKTRGQQVTLSCSPISGHRSVSWYQQTPGQGLQFLFEYFSETQRNKGNFPGRFSGRQFSNSRSEMNVSTLELGDSALYLCASSPGQGAPEQYFGPGTRLTVT.

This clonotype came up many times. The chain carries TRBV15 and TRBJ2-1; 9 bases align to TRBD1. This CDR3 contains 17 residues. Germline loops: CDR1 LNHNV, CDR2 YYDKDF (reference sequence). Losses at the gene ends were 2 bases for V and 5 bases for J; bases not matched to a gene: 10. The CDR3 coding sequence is TGTGCCACCAGCAGAACCTTAGGGACAGGGTGGCACAATGAGCAGTTCTTC. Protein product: CATSRTLGTGWHNEQFF.

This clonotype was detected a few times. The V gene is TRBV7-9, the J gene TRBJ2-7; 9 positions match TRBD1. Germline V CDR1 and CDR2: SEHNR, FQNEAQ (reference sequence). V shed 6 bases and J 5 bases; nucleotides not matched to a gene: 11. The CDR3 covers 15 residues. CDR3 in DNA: TGTGCCAGCAGTTCAACCGGGACAGGGTACAACGAGCAGTACTTC. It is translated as CASSSTGTGYNEQYF.